These 6 T cell receptor beta chains were all obtained from the same sample, sequenced in a study of T cell responses to AZD1222 COVID-19 vaccine. Generated by immunoSEQ multiplex PCR, the TCRdb table keeps only in-frame clones and is missing some. Among over 200,000 clones listed, roughly 94% were seen once. The material was peripheral blood, obtained 28 days after the second dose of the MenACWY control vaccine. Every receptor here comes from an adult who received the MenACWY meningococcal vaccine as a control.

The genes are TRBV20-1 and TRBJ1-5; D may be TRBD1 (5 bases). The CDR3 loop spans 12 amino acids. Germline assignment: CDR1 DFQATT and CDR2 SNEGSKA (reference sequence). Trimming removed 3 bases from V and 7 bases from J, with 10 bases in between. The CDR3 reads CSASRGDQPQHF. CDR3 nucleotides: TGCAGTGCTAGTCGGGGGGACCAGCCCCAGCATTTT.

The V gene is TRBV28, the J gene TRBJ2-7, with TRBD1 matching 8 bases. The germline V gene encodes CDR1 MDHEN and CDR2 SYDVKM. CDR3 length: 14 residues. With 5 bases clipped from V and 2 bases from J, the junction kept 5 bases outside the gene matches. CDR3 nucleotide sequence: TGTGCCAGCAGTAGCCAGGGGGCCACCTACGAGCAGTACTTC. This codes for CASSSQGATYEQYF.

The chain uses TRBV27 and TRBJ1-6; 8 bases are a match to TRBD1. V shed 4 bases and J 5 bases; nucleotides not matched to a gene: 1. From germline, CDR1 is MNHEY and CDR2 SMNVEV (reference sequence). This CDR3 has 14 residues. The DNA for the CDR3 is TGTGCCAGCAGTTACAGGGGGAATAATTCACCCCTCCACTTT. Encoded protein: CASSYRGNNSPLHF.

This clone was recorded only once. This sequence joins TRBV6-5 and TRBJ2-1; 7 bases are a match to TRBD2. This CDR3 has 12 amino acids. V shed 6 bases and J 8 bases; nucleotides not matched to a gene: 4. Germline-derived CDR1 and CDR2 are MNHEY and SVGAGI. The CDR3 loop reads CASSHGGYEQFF. CDR3 nucleotides: TGTGCCAGCAGCCACGGGGGGTATGAGCAGTTCTTC.

CDR3 loop: CASSPLGQNSNQPQHF. Written as DNA, the CDR3 is TGTGCCAGCAGCCCCCTGGGGCAAAATAGCAATCAGCCCCAGCATTTT. The chain combines TRBV7-9 with TRBJ1-5, with D perhaps TRBD1 (5 bases). CDR1 SEHNR and CDR2 FQNEAQ come from the germline V gene (reference sequence). The CDR3 spans 16 residues. V was shortened by 5 bases and J by 0 bases, with 14 bases between the two germline ends.

This clone was detected once. The chain recombines TRBV30 with TRBJ2-3; D is unclear. V was trimmed by 3 bases and J by 2 bases, leaving 18 bases between them. The CDR3 consists of 16 residues. Germline values: CDR1 GTSNPN, CDR2 SVGIG (reference sequence). In nucleotides, the CDR3 is TGTGCCTGGAGCTCCTGGGCCTCCGGGTCCACAGATACGCAGTATTTT. Translated, it gives CAWSSWASGSTDTQYF.